This is a list of T cell receptor beta chains from one sample in a study of beta chain features in type 1 diabetes. Method: immunoSEQ multiplex PCR; TCRdb's copy keeps in-frame clones and lacks some. This sample has 810,000 or so clones; about a sixth occur once, and the top ten carry 0.023%. The specimen sequenced was naive CD4+ T cells from blood. The receptors derive from a woman between 18 and 30 years old in good health. Both conserved end residues are part of each CDR3. Fields, in order: V gene, J gene, D gene, clone size, CDR3 protein, CDR3 DNA. D genes are given only for firm matches. Clone sizes are given selectively: once, few, many, or a class where the clone is expanded.

v_call: TRBV5-1; j_call: TRBJ2-3; d_call: .; clone_size: .; cdr3_aa: CASSLDPSSTDTQYF; cdr3_nt: TGCGCCAGCAGCTTGGATCCATCATCGACAGATACGCAGTATTTT
v_call: TRBV28; j_call: TRBJ2-7; d_call: TRBD1; clone_size: .; cdr3_aa: CASRDRVIRATPYEQYF; cdr3_nt: TGTGCCAGCCGAGACAGGGTCATTAGAGCTACCCCCTACGAGCAGTACTTC
v_call: TRBV5-6; j_call: TRBJ1-2; d_call: TRBD1; clone_size: .; cdr3_aa: CASSTRTGAYGYTF; cdr3_nt: TGTGCCAGCAGCACCCGGACAGGGGCGTATGGCTACACCTTC
v_call: TRBV28; j_call: TRBJ1-2; d_call: .; clone_size: few; cdr3_aa: CASVDRLTGNYGYTF; cdr3_nt: TGTGCCAGCGTGGACCGCCTGACAGGAAACTATGGCTACACCTTC
v_call: TRBV18; j_call: TRBJ2-5; d_call: .; clone_size: .; cdr3_aa: CASSVPSGETQYF; cdr3_nt: TGTGCCAGCTCAGTCCCTAGTGGAGAGACCCAGTACTTC
v_call: TRBV7-2; j_call: TRBJ2-7; d_call: TRBD2; clone_size: few; cdr3_aa: CASSLVGRGTHEQYF; cdr3_nt: TGTGCCAGCAGCTTAGTGGGGAGGGGAACCCACGAGCAGTACTTC
v_call: TRBV27; j_call: TRBJ1-2; d_call: .; clone_size: .; cdr3_aa: CASSLVGGNGYTF; cdr3_nt: TGTGCCAGCAGTTTAGTCGGGGGGAATGGCTACACCTTC
v_call: TRBV10-3; j_call: TRBJ2-1; d_call: TRBD2; clone_size: few; cdr3_aa: CAISESSGRAAYNEQFF; cdr3_nt: TGTGCCATCAGTGAGTCGAGCGGGAGGGCCGCCTACAATGAGCAGTTCTTC
v_call: TRBV7-3; j_call: TRBJ2-2; d_call: TRBD2; clone_size: .; cdr3_aa: CASSLNSGGRTGELFF; cdr3_nt: TGTGCCAGCAGCTTAAATTCAGGCGGGAGGACCGGGGAGCTGTTTTTT
v_call: TRBV18; j_call: TRBJ1-1; d_call: .; clone_size: few; cdr3_aa: CASSSQYRENTEAFF; cdr3_nt: TGTGCCAGCTCATCGCAATATCGGGAGAACACTGAAGCTTTCTTT
v_call: TRBV6-5; j_call: TRBJ1-2; d_call: TRBD1; clone_size: .; cdr3_aa: CASRRTGYGNYGYTF; cdr3_nt: TGTGCCAGCAGGAGGACAGGGTATGGTAACTATGGCTACACCTTC
v_call: TRBV4-1; j_call: TRBJ2-1; d_call: .; clone_size: few; cdr3_aa: CASSQVAVISYNEQFF; cdr3_nt: TGCGCCAGCAGCCAAGTGGCGGTAATCTCCTACAATGAGCAGTTCTTC
v_call: TRBV28; j_call: TRBJ2-3; d_call: .; clone_size: .; cdr3_aa: CASSMLTDTQYF; cdr3_nt: TGTGCCAGCAGTATGCTCACAGATACGCAGTATTTT
v_call: TRBV2; j_call: TRBJ2-1; d_call: .; clone_size: .; cdr3_aa: CASSGRDSSYNEQFF; cdr3_nt: TGTGCCAGCAGTGGGCGGGATAGCTCCTACAATGAGCAGTTCTTC
v_call: TRBV2; j_call: TRBJ2-3; d_call: .; clone_size: few; cdr3_aa: CAGRSRSTDTQYF; cdr3_nt: TGTGCCGGAAGGAGCCGTTCCACAGATACGCAGTATTTT
v_call: TRBV15; j_call: TRBJ2-3; d_call: .; clone_size: .; cdr3_aa: CATSRVSRESTDTQYF; cdr3_nt: TGTGCCACCAGCAGAGTTAGCAGAGAGAGCACAGATACGCAGTATTTT
v_call: TRBV7-2; j_call: TRBJ1-2; d_call: .; clone_size: few; cdr3_aa: CASSSGPWAGYTF; cdr3_nt: TGTGCCAGCAGCTCCGGGCCCTGGGCTGGCTACACCTTC
v_call: TRBV28; j_call: TRBJ2-1; d_call: .; clone_size: few; cdr3_aa: CASQTVNEQFF; cdr3_nt: TGTGCCAGTCAGACAGTGAATGAGCAGTTCTTC
v_call: TRBV6-1; j_call: TRBJ1-4; d_call: .; clone_size: few; cdr3_aa: CASIETRGAGEKLFF; cdr3_nt: TGTGCCAGCATCGAGACTCGGGGCGCGGGGGAAAAACTGTTTTTT
v_call: TRBV4-1; j_call: TRBJ2-1; d_call: .; clone_size: .; cdr3_aa: CASSQEQGGSSYNEQFF; cdr3_nt: TGCGCCAGCAGCCAAGAACAGGGCGGGAGCTCCTACAATGAGCAGTTCTTC
v_call: TRBV7-6; j_call: TRBJ2-5; d_call: .; clone_size: few; cdr3_aa: CASSLVSQETQYF; cdr3_nt: TGTGCCAGCAGCTTAGTGTCTCAAGAGACCCAGTACTTC
v_call: TRBV10-3; j_call: TRBJ2-1; d_call: TRBD2; clone_size: .; cdr3_aa: CAIRGTSGKRLGNEQFF; cdr3_nt: TGTGCCATCAGGGGGACTAGCGGGAAGAGGTTGGGGAATGAGCAGTTCTTC
v_call: TRBV7-8; j_call: TRBJ2-7; d_call: TRBD1; clone_size: few; cdr3_aa: CASSATTGTGRETRFYEQYF; cdr3_nt: TGTGCCAGCAGCGCAACCACCGGGACAGGGCGGGAGACGCGGTTCTACGAGCAGTACTTC
v_call: TRBV11-2; j_call: TRBJ2-5; d_call: TRBD2; clone_size: .; cdr3_aa: CASSRMLREGSQETQYF; cdr3_nt: TGTGCCAGCAGCCGTATGCTTCGGGAGGGGAGCCAAGAGACCCAGTACTTC
v_call: TRBV28; j_call: TRBJ2-1; d_call: TRBD1; clone_size: .; cdr3_aa: CASSLGQGSYNEQFF; cdr3_nt: TGTGCCAGCAGTTTAGGACAGGGGTCCTACAATGAGCAGTTCTTC
v_call: TRBV18; j_call: TRBJ2-1; d_call: TRBD2; clone_size: .; cdr3_aa: CASSEIAGGSYNEQFF; cdr3_nt: TGTGCCAGCTCAGAGATAGCGGGAGGCTCCTACAATGAGCAGTTCTTC
v_call: TRBV2; j_call: TRBJ2-3; d_call: .; clone_size: few; cdr3_aa: CASSGRTETGVDTQYF; cdr3_nt: TGTGCCAGCAGTGGGAGGACAGAAACGGGGGTCGATACGCAGTATTTT
v_call: TRBV6-6; j_call: TRBJ1-5; d_call: .; clone_size: .; cdr3_aa: CASSYGIGQPQHF; cdr3_nt: TGTGCCAGCAGTTACGGTATTGGTCAGCCCCAGCATTTT
v_call: TRBV15; j_call: TRBJ2-1; d_call: .; clone_size: .; cdr3_aa: CATSFLSNEQFF; cdr3_nt: TGTGCCACCAGTTTTCTTAGCAATGAGCAGTTCTTC
v_call: TRBV28; j_call: TRBJ2-5; d_call: TRBD2; clone_size: .; cdr3_aa: CASSSLRASGQETQYF; cdr3_nt: TGTGCCAGCAGCTCTCTAAGGGCTAGCGGACAAGAGACCCAGTACTTC
v_call: TRBV10-3; j_call: TRBJ1-5; d_call: TRBD1; clone_size: .; cdr3_aa: CAISGHSGGTNQPQHF; cdr3_nt: TGTGCCATCAGTGGACACTCAGGGGGGACCAATCAGCCCCAGCATTTT
v_call: TRBV16; j_call: TRBJ2-1; d_call: .; clone_size: many; cdr3_aa: CASSQSLGGNNEQFF; cdr3_nt: TGTGCCAGCAGCCAATCATTAGGGGGAAACAATGAGCAGTTCTTC
v_call: TRBV6-1; j_call: TRBJ2-2; d_call: .; clone_size: few; cdr3_aa: CASSERTGELFF; cdr3_nt: TGTGCCAGCAGTGAAAGGACCGGGGAGCTGTTTTTT
v_call: TRBV27; j_call: TRBJ2-2; d_call: TRBD1; clone_size: .; cdr3_aa: CASTRDRPANTGELFF; cdr3_nt: TGTGCCAGCACCCGGGACAGACCTGCGAACACCGGGGAGCTGTTTTTT
v_call: TRBV5-4; j_call: TRBJ1-1; d_call: TRBD1; clone_size: few; cdr3_aa: CASSRTGNTEAFF; cdr3_nt: TGTGCCAGCAGCAGGACAGGGAACACTGAAGCTTTCTTT
v_call: TRBV19; j_call: TRBJ2-1; d_call: TRBD2; clone_size: .; cdr3_aa: CASNQRGAYNEQFF; cdr3_nt: TGTGCCAGTAACCAGCGGGGAGCCTACAATGAGCAGTTCTTC
v_call: TRBV28; j_call: TRBJ1-2; d_call: .; clone_size: few; cdr3_aa: CASSPPGYGYTF; cdr3_nt: TGTGCCAGCAGTCCGCCGGGATATGGCTACACCTTC
v_call: TRBV7-3; j_call: TRBJ2-1; d_call: TRBD2; clone_size: .; cdr3_aa: CASSFTSGSYNEQFF; cdr3_nt: TGTGCCAGCAGCTTCACTAGCGGGAGTTACAATGAGCAGTTCTTC
v_call: TRBV4-1; j_call: TRBJ2-1; d_call: TRBD1; clone_size: .; cdr3_aa: CASSQGRGTGSHNEQFF; cdr3_nt: TGCGCCAGCAGCCAAGGCCGCGGGACAGGGTCCCACAATGAGCAGTTCTTC
v_call: TRBV19; j_call: TRBJ1-2; d_call: TRBD1; clone_size: few; cdr3_aa: CAINPGGVYGYTF; cdr3_nt: TGTGCCATAAATCCAGGGGGCGTCTATGGCTACACCTTC
v_call: TRBV6-5; j_call: TRBJ1-2; d_call: .; clone_size: .; cdr3_aa: CASSRTVGEGYTF; cdr3_nt: TGTGCCAGCAGCAGGACAGTCGGTGAGGGCTACACCTTC
v_call: TRBV4-3; j_call: TRBJ2-1; d_call: TRBD2; clone_size: few; cdr3_aa: CASSQESSGSYNEQFF; cdr3_nt: TGCGCCAGCAGCCAAGAGTCTAGCGGTTCCTACAATGAGCAGTTCTTC
v_call: TRBV11-2; j_call: TRBJ2-7; d_call: TRBD2; clone_size: few; cdr3_aa: CASSLWAVVSGSGGYEQYF; cdr3_nt: TGTGCCAGCAGCTTGTGGGCGGTGGTTAGCGGGAGTGGGGGATACGAGCAGTACTTC
v_call: TRBV6-4; j_call: TRBJ2-3; d_call: .; clone_size: few; cdr3_aa: CASSDSPSGTDTQYF; cdr3_nt: TGTGCCAGCAGTGACTCGCCTAGCGGCACAGATACGCAGTATTTT
v_call: TRBV29-1; j_call: TRBJ2-5; d_call: TRBD2; clone_size: few; cdr3_aa: CSVGLAGGWETQYF; cdr3_nt: TGCAGCGTCGGACTAGCGGGAGGGTGGGAGACCCAGTACTTC
v_call: TRBV7-3; j_call: TRBJ2-1; d_call: .; clone_size: .; cdr3_aa: CASSFGQTYNEQFF; cdr3_nt: TGTGCCAGCAGCTTTGGACAAACCTACAATGAGCAGTTCTTC
v_call: TRBV6-5; j_call: TRBJ1-5; d_call: .; clone_size: few; cdr3_aa: CASSFTGNQPQHF; cdr3_nt: TGTGCCAGCAGTTTTACTGGAAATCAGCCCCAGCATTTT
v_call: TRBV7-9; j_call: TRBJ2-1; d_call: .; clone_size: few; cdr3_aa: CASSPGSGGEQFF; cdr3_nt: TGTGCCAGCAGCCCGGGGTCTGGGGGTGAGCAGTTCTTC
v_call: TRBV28; j_call: TRBJ1-5; d_call: .; clone_size: .; cdr3_aa: CASRPPGSNQPQHF; cdr3_nt: TGTGCCAGCAGGCCACCAGGAAGCAATCAGCCCCAGCATTTT
v_call: TRBV5-6; j_call: TRBJ1-1; d_call: .; clone_size: .; cdr3_aa: CASSFYSRSNTEAFF; cdr3_nt: TGTGCCAGCAGCTTTTATTCCCGGTCGAACACTGAAGCTTTCTTT
v_call: TRBV2; j_call: TRBJ2-5; d_call: .; clone_size: .; cdr3_aa: CASSAPGRRGQETQYF; cdr3_nt: TGTGCCAGCAGTGCCCCGGGCAGGCGGGGACAAGAGACCCAGTACTTC
v_call: TRBV23-1; j_call: TRBJ2-5; d_call: TRBD2; clone_size: few; cdr3_aa: CASSDRRGAGQYF; cdr3_nt: TGCGCCAGCAGCGACAGGCGGGGGGCTGGGCAGTACTTC
v_call: TRBV28; j_call: TRBJ2-3; d_call: .; clone_size: once; cdr3_aa: CASINWSTDTQYF; cdr3_nt: TGTGCCAGCATCAACTGGTCCACAGATACGCAGTATTTT
v_call: TRBV29-1; j_call: TRBJ1-1; d_call: .; clone_size: few; cdr3_aa: CSVEDWQRTEAFF; cdr3_nt: TGCAGCGTTGAAGATTGGCAAAGGACTGAAGCTTTCTTT
v_call: TRBV25-1; j_call: TRBJ2-7; d_call: TRBD1; clone_size: .; cdr3_aa: CASSFTGDVEQYF; cdr3_nt: TGTGCCAGCAGTTTTACAGGGGATGTCGAGCAGTACTTC
v_call: TRBV15; j_call: TRBJ2-3; d_call: .; clone_size: few; cdr3_aa: CATSRLPPGLATDTQYF; cdr3_nt: TGTGCCACCAGCAGACTTCCACCGGGACTGGCCACAGATACGCAGTATTTT
v_call: TRBV4-3; j_call: TRBJ1-4; d_call: TRBD1; clone_size: .; cdr3_aa: CASSQDYPGGVQKLFF; cdr3_nt: TGCGCCAGCAGCCAAGATTATCCAGGGGGAGTTCAAAAACTGTTTTTT
v_call: TRBV7-7; j_call: TRBJ2-6; d_call: .; clone_size: .; cdr3_aa: CASSSAGANVLTF; cdr3_nt: TGTGCTAGCAGCTCCGCGGGGGCCAACGTCCTGACTTTC
v_call: TRBV18; j_call: TRBJ2-1; d_call: .; clone_size: few; cdr3_aa: CASSPPHTRSNEQFF; cdr3_nt: TGTGCCAGCTCACCACCCCATACTAGGAGCAATGAGCAGTTCTTC